The entry below gives a single T cell receptor (beta chain) sequence along with its context. This sample was taken from a study of early T cells in non-severe SARS-CoV-2 infection. Unique molecular identifiers were attached to individual cDNA molecules. TCRdb reanalysed the 5' RACE reads using MiXCR and keeps one entry per CDR3 protein. The sample has 100,000 to 130,000 distinct CDR3 sequences, around 10% seen once. CDR3 length equals 12 residues. V shed 5 bases and J shed 8 bases, with 11 bases lying between them. Germline assignment: CDR1 SGHVS and CDR2 FNYEAQ. Sequencing was carried out using whole blood. V is TRBV7-6 and J is TRBJ2-3; D uncertain. This clonotype was obtained from an adult who was a healthcare worker with PCR-confirmed SARS-CoV-2 infection or an uninfected control (not recorded which). CDR3: CASSDQAPTQYF. The CDR3 bases are TGTGCCAGCAGCGACCAGGCTCCTACGCAGTATTTT.